The T cell receptor (beta chain) under discussion was sequenced for a study of cytomegalovirus exposure and HLA in healthy donors. Study-level results: Other equally common chains were less clonally expanded than HLA-associated TCR beta chains, a later analysis showed. It was assumed in the presence/absence analyses that sequencing depth was roughly uniform across donors.

Regarding this clone: Its antigen is not identified.

60 Vbeta and 13 Jbeta primers were used in PCR. TCRdb's table, derived via immunoSEQ multiplex PCR, lists solely in-frame clones and lacks some. The profile shows about 98,000 clones, around 86% of them singletons. Sequencing was carried out using PBMCs. This clonotype was obtained from a female donor in good health and CMV-seropositive.

CDR3 region: CASSLFRAGGYEQYF. Here the CDR3 DNA reads TGTGCCAGCAGCTTGTTCCGCGCAGGGGGCTACGAGCAGTACTTC. The chain uses TRBV5-5 and TRBJ2-7; TRBD1 matches at 7 bases. In germline, CDR1 is SGHKS, CDR2 YYEKEE (reference sequence). V was clipped by 1 base and J by 3 bases; unmatched bases: 7. The CDR3 loop spans 15 amino acids.